These 32 T cell receptor beta chains were sequenced from one sample in a study of esophageal squamous cell carcinoma under preoperative chemotherapy (dated by TCRdb to the late 2010s). The library was prepared using PCR. The sequencer was a HiSeq X Ten. TCRdb passed the public sequencing reads through fastp at Q25 and MiXCR, retaining productive beta sequences. Every CDR3 protein is listed once, alongside the most common genes and DNA of its rows. Here the sample has approximately 30,000 distinct CDR3 sequences; roughly half occur a single time. The ten largest clones add up to more than 10% of the sample. The time point label on this specimen signifies: before preoperative PTX-NDP chemotherapy. Sampling was conducted from a patient given preoperative chemotherapy. These receptors were taken from a human donor with esophageal squamous cell carcinoma. The donor label of this sample is uncertain.

The CDR3 is CAGGRDGSDTDTQYF. DNA of the CDR3: TGTGCCGGGGGCCGCGACGGGAGTGACACAGATACCCAGTACTTC. This chain uses TRBV7-6 with TRBJ2-5; perhaps D is TRBD1 or TRBD2 (6 bases each). In germline, CDR1 is SGHVS, CDR2 FNYEAQ. Trimming left V 11 bases short and J 8 bases short, with 27 bases between. There are 15 residues in the CDR3.

The rearrangement links TRBV20-1 to TRBJ2-1; 16 nucleotides agree with TRBD2. Gene TRBJ2-7 matches the end of the DNA better, so the J call may be wrong. There are 17 residues in the CDR3. Germline CDR1 reads DFQATT; CDR2 reads SNEGSKA (reference sequence). The CDR3 nucleotides read TGCAGTGCTAGAGGGGGACTAGCGGGAGGGAGAACCTACGAGCAGTACTTC. This translates into CSARGGLAGGRTYEQYF.

This clonotype was counted many times. The chain joins TRBV5-5 to TRBJ2-3; a weak D match, TRBD2 (6 bases). The CDR3 spans 13 residues. CDR1 and CDR2 from the germline V gene are SGHKS and YYEKEE (reference sequence). V dropped 4 bases and J dropped 6 bases, with 12 bases sitting between them. The CDR3 DNA follows: TGTGCCAGCAGCGGGAGGTGGGGGGATACGCAGTATTTT. Residues: CASSGRWGDTQYF.

The table lists this clonotype with many counts. The chain joins TRBV24-1 to TRBJ2-3; 7 bases are a match to TRBD1. Losses at the gene ends were 4 bases for V and 1 base for J; bases not matched to a gene: 4. The CDR3 has 15 amino acids. Germline V gene data show CDR1 as KGHDR and CDR2 as SFDVKD. DNA for the CDR3: TGTGCCACCAGTGAGTACAGGGGTGGCACAGATACGCAGTATTTT. Protein sequence: CATSEYRGGTDTQYF.

On this clonotype itself: Germline is not matched at one junction end, which may reflect a read error. The rearrangement joins TRBV27 to TRBJ2-4, with 8 bases lining up with TRBD2. The CDR3 runs 13 residues. Looked up from germline, CDR1 is MNHEY and CDR2 is SMNVEV (reference sequence). The CDR3 reads CARGGLAQNIQYF. DNA for the CDR3: TGTGCCCGCGGGGGGCTTGCCCAAAACATCCAGTACTTC.

V and J are TRBV28 and TRBJ2-6, with TRBD2 matching 7 bases. Germline CDR1 reads MDHEN; CDR2 reads SYDVKM. The CDR3 totals 16 residues. V lost 3 bases and J lost 3; bases outside the gene matches: 5. This CDR3 reads CASSLGEGRGANVLTF. DNA of the CDR3: TGTGCCAGCAGTTTGGGGGAGGGACGTGGGGCCAACGTCCTGACTTTC. Variable domain in full (rest from reference TRBV28 and TRBJ2-6): DVKVTQSSRYLVKRTGEKVFLECVQDMDHENMFWYRQDPGLGLRLIYFSYDVKMKEKGDIPEGYSVSREKKERFSLILESASTNQTSMYLCASSLGEGRGANVLTFGAGSRLTVL.

A word on this clonotype: One junction end disagrees with the germline gene, perhaps due to a read error. CDR3 loop: CGSVSHLRATNTQYF. CDR3 nucleotide sequence: TGTGGCAGCGTCTCGCACCTGCGGGCCACAAACACGCAGTATTTT. This rearrangement joins TRBV7-8 to TRBJ2-4; possible D gene TRBD2, 5 bases. The last part of the DNA fits TRBJ2-3 better; the J call may be wrong. This CDR3 spans 15 amino acids. The V gene's germline CDR1 is SGHVS and CDR2 FQNEAQ.

Only a few counts were recorded for this clonotype. V is TRBV6-1 and J is TRBJ2-6; TRBD2 is a possible D gene (5 bases). V was trimmed by 0 bases and J by 1 base, leaving 13 bases between them. Germline values: CDR1 MNHNS, CDR2 SASEGT. The CDR3 is 18 residues long. The CDR3 sequence is CASSEARLANSGANVLTF. The CDR3 nucleotides read TGTGCCAGCAGTGAAGCTCGGCTAGCAAATTCTGGGGCCAACGTCCTGACTTTC.

The rearrangement joins TRBV4-1 to TRBJ2-5; no firm D call. Trimming removed 1 base at V and 1 base at J, with 10 bases between. Germline-derived CDR1 and CDR2 are MGHRA and YSYEKL. The CDR3 runs to 15 residues. CDR3 nucleotide sequence: TGCGCCAGCAGCCAAGGATCGGCGGTCCAAGAGACCCAGTACTTC. Protein: CASSQGSAVQETQYF.

The rearrangement joins TRBV11-1 to TRBJ2-5; maybe TRBD1 (5 bases). Germline assignment: CDR1 SGHAT and CDR2 FQDESV (reference sequence). V gave up 5 bases and J gave up 5 bases, with 15 bases separating them. This CDR3 has 14 amino acids. CDR3 in DNA: TGTGCCAGCAGCCCAACCAGGGTTAGGGAGACCCAGTACTTC. This sequence encodes CASSPTRVRETQYF.

This clonotype was found many times. This chain joins TRBV27 and TRBJ2-3; 7 nucleotides line up with TRBD1. Germline CDR1 reads MNHEY; CDR2 reads SMNVEV (reference sequence). V was pared by 1 base and J by 3 bases, with 4 bases of the junction left unmatched. This CDR3 has 15 amino acids. CDR3 DNA: TGTGCCAGCAGTTTATTCGAGGGGGCAACAGATACGCAGTATTTT. Amino acids: CASSLFEGATDTQYF.

This clonotype was observed many times. The chain employs TRBV28 and TRBJ2-3; D is unresolved. V lost 1 base and J lost 4, with 6 bases in between. Germline loops: CDR1 MDHEN, CDR2 SYDVKM. The CDR3 contains 13 residues. The CDR3 protein is CASSLFKADTQYF. CDR3 in DNA: TGTGCCAGCAGTTTATTTAAGGCAGATACGCAGTATTTT.

By share of the sample, this clonotype is medium-sized. V gene TRBV11-1 combines with J gene TRBJ2-1, with TRBD2 as a possible D gene (6 bases). V was clipped by 5 bases and J by 3 bases, with 11 bases between them. Germline assignment: CDR1 SGHAT and CDR2 FQDESV (reference sequence). The CDR3 runs to 14 residues. The CDR3: CASSPQRVYNEQFF. For the CDR3, the DNA is TGTGCCAGCAGCCCGCAGCGGGTCTACAATGAGCAGTTCTTC. The variable domain in full, completed from reference TRBV11-1 and TRBJ2-1, reads EAEVAQSPRYKITEKSQAVAFWCDPISGHATLYWYRQILGQGPELLVQFQDESVVDDSQLPKDRFSAERLKGVDSTLKIQPAELGDSAMYLCASSPQRVYNEQFFGPGTRLTVL.

The DNA of the CDR3 is TGTGCCAGCAGTTACTCGGGCTTCGGGGGAAATGAAAAACTGTTTTTT. Its translation: CASSYSGFGGNEKLFF. This rearrangement joins TRBV6-5 to TRBJ1-4; possible D gene TRBD1, 5 bases. The length of the CDR3 is 16 residues. V dropped 0 bases and J dropped 5 bases, with 13 bases sitting between them. CDR1 and CDR2 from the germline V gene are MNHEY and SVGAGI.

The chain links TRBV7-2 to TRBJ2-4; the match to TRBD2 covers 9 bases. Germline trimming cut 5 bases from V and 13 bases from J; bases unmatched to any gene: 21. Germline V CDR1 and CDR2: SGHTA, FQGNSA. The length of the CDR3 is 17 residues. The CDR3 DNA reads TGTGCCAGCAGCCCCGTAGCGGGAGTGTGGGGGGAAAATACGCAGTACTTC. Its protein product is CASSPVAGVWGENTQYF.

The chain couples TRBV11-3 to TRBJ2-2, with D maybe TRBD1 (5 bases). The germline V and J ends were trimmed by 6 bases and 3 bases, with 8 bases remaining between them. This CDR3 spans 13 amino acids. Germline CDR1 and CDR2: SGHNT and YENEEA. Written as DNA, the CDR3 is TGTGCCAGCAGTTCCAGGGACACCGGGGAGCTGTTTTTT. It is translated as CASSSRDTGELFF.

This clonotype was seen once. V gene TRBV6-2 or TRBV6-3 combines with J gene TRBJ2-1; D remains ambiguous. The end of the DNA fits TRBJ2-7 better, so the J call may be wrong. Germline lookup yields CDR1 MNHEY and CDR2 SVGEGT. The CDR3 has 11 amino acids. CDR3 bases: TGTGCCAGCAGTTTCCCTCATGAGCAGTACTTC. Amino acids: CASSFPHEQYF.

The chain employs TRBV11-3 and TRBJ2-2; no clear D. V was cut by 5 bases and J by 16 bases, with 26 bases left in between. This CDR3 is 15 amino acids long. Germline values: CDR1 SGHNT, CDR2 YENEEA. The CDR3 loop is CASSPKPVSTEAQFF. DNA for the CDR3: TGTGCCAGCAGCCCGAAGCCTGTGAGCACCGAGGCGCAGTTTTTT.

Worth noting for this clonotype: The junction departs from the called germline gene at one end, perhaps through a read error. V and J are TRBV7-2 and TRBJ2-4; perhaps D is TRBD1 or TRBD2 (5 bases each). Per the germline V gene, CDR1 is SGHTA and CDR2 is FQGNSA. CDR3 length: 15 amino acids. CDR3 in DNA: TGTGCCAGCAGCACGGGGCTTAGCTCGGAAAACATGCAGTACTTC. Amino acids: CASSTGLSSENMQYF.

CDR3 loop: CARGLGGRDKDTQYF. The CDR3, as DNA: TGTGCCAGGGGGCTCGGGGGCCGTGACAAAGACACCCAGTACTTC. V usage is TRBV7-2 and J usage is TRBJ2-4; D possibly uses TRBD1 or TRBD2 (6 bases each). Trimming stripped 9 bases from V and 13 bases from J, with 28 bases between. The CDR3 sequence is 15 residues long. Germline V gene lookup returns CDR1 SGHTA and CDR2 FQGNSA.

The V gene is TRBV27, the J gene TRBJ2-3, with 7 bases that match TRBD2. CDR3 length equals 16 residues. Per the germline V gene, CDR1 is MNHEY and CDR2 is SMNVEV (reference sequence). The V segment lost 7 bases and the J segment 2 bases; nucleotides outside the gene matches: 12. CDR3 amino acids: CASKASGTASTDTQYF. CDR3 DNA: TGTGCCAGCAAGGCTAGCGGAACCGCCTCCACAGATACGCAGTATTTT.

This clonotype was detected ten times or more. The chain combines TRBV7-9 with TRBJ2-1; 11 bases fit TRBD2. Trimming removed 3 bases from V and 7 bases from J; junction bases left unmatched: 5. CDR1 is SEHNR and CDR2 is FQNEAQ in the germline V gene (reference sequence). The CDR3 loop spans 15 amino acids. The CDR3 loop reads CASSFPSGRINEQFF. The CDR3 bases are TGTGCCAGCAGCTTCCCTAGCGGGAGGATAAATGAGCAGTTCTTC.

In its sample, this clonotype was seen a few times. The gene calls are TRBV7-9 and TRBJ2-1; 8 bases are shared with TRBD2. Germline V gene lookup returns CDR1 SEHNR and CDR2 FQNEAQ (reference sequence). The CDR3 length is 16 residues. The trim removed 2 bases at V and 7 bases at J, leaving 10 bases unmatched. As DNA, the CDR3 is TGTGCCAGCAGCTTAAATAAGGCAGCGGGGGATAATGAGCAGTTCTTC. Translating gives CASSLNKAAGDNEQFF.

This clonotype was observed at least ten times. The rearrangement joins TRBV11-3 to TRBJ2-5; D possibly uses TRBD1 or TRBD2 (5 bases each). The CDR3 has 14 residues. V lost 6 bases to trimming and J lost 11 bases, with 22 bases between them. Germline values: CDR1 SGHNT, CDR2 YENEEA. In DNA form, the CDR3 reads TGTGCCAGCAGATCAACCGTTTGGGGGAATGAGCAGTACTTC. As protein: CASRSTVWGNEQYF. Filled out from reference TRBV11-3 and TRBJ2-5, the complete variable domain reads EAGVVQSPRYKIIEKKQPVAFWCNPISGHNTLYWYLQNLGQGPELLIRYENEEAVDDSQLPKDRFSAERLKGVDSTLKIQPAELGDSAVYLCASRSTVWGNEQYFGPGTRLLVL.

The chain employs TRBV19 and TRBJ2-3, with 7 bases identical to TRBD1. CDR3 length: 16 residues. With 5 bases clipped from V and 6 bases from J, the junction kept 14 bases outside the gene matches. From germline, CDR1 is LNHDA and CDR2 SQIVND (reference sequence). The CDR3 loop is CASSPLRNRGSDTQYF. The CDR3 DNA reads TGTGCCAGTAGTCCCCTTCGGAACAGGGGATCGGATACGCAGTATTTT.

The genes are TRBV5-4 and TRBJ1-1; a weak D match, TRBD1 (5 bases). The CDR3 covers 14 residues. V lost 1 base and J lost 5, with 12 bases in between. Germline CDR1 is SGHNT and CDR2 is YYREEE (reference sequence). CDR3: CASSLKGVGTEAFF. CDR3 coding DNA: TGTGCCAGCAGCTTGAAAGGGGTCGGGACTGAAGCTTTCTTT. Drawing the rest from reference TRBV5-4 and TRBJ1-1, the complete variable domain is ETGVTQSPTHLIKTRGQQVTLRCSSQSGHNTVSWYQQALGQGPQFIFQYYREEENGRGNFPPRFSGLQFPNYSSELNVNALELDDSALYLCASSLKGVGTEAFFGQGTRLTVV.

This rearrangement joins TRBV24-1 to TRBJ2-5; 8 bases fit TRBD1. The CDR3 runs 15 residues. Germline CDR1 and CDR2: KGHDR and SFDVKD. V shed 4 bases and J 5 bases; nucleotides not matched to a gene: 8. The CDR3 region is CATSESGGQRETQYF. For the CDR3, the DNA is TGTGCCACCAGTGAGTCAGGGGGCCAAAGGGAGACCCAGTACTTC.

This clonotype has ten or more counts. Just one base apart from a much larger clone, this may be a read error. V usage is TRBV6-1 and J usage is TRBJ2-5; 9 bases agree with TRBD1. This CDR3 contains 13 residues. Germline V gene sequence: CDR1 MNHNS, CDR2 SASEGT. With 6 bases clipped from V and 11 bases from J, the junction kept 10 bases outside the gene matches. The CDR3 reads CASSLNRGLEQYF. CDR3 DNA: TGTGCCAGCAGCTTGAACAGGGGGCTTGAGCAGTACTTC.

The table lists this clonotype with a few counts. This sequence joins TRBV7-2 and TRBJ2-3; D possibly corresponds to TRBD2 (6 bases). Germline lookup yields CDR1 SGHTA and CDR2 FQGNSA. The CDR3 runs 16 residues. Trimming removed 4 bases from V and 3 bases from J, with 17 bases in between. The CDR3 protein is CASSSRLGGGTDTQYF. As DNA, the CDR3 is TGTGCCAGCAGCTCCCGTCTCGGGGGTGGGACAGATACGCAGTATTTT.

This clonotype was observed many times. The V gene is TRBV27, the J gene TRBJ2-3; 12 bases line up with TRBD2. The CDR3 extends over 16 amino acids. Per germline, CDR1 MNHEY and CDR2 SMNVEV (reference sequence). Trimming cost V 3 bases and J 8 bases; bases outside gene matches: 9. The DNA for the CDR3 is TGTGCCAGCAGTTTTCTAGCGGGAGGGCCGACTGGTACGCAGTATTTT. Its protein is CASSFLAGGPTGTQYF.

A single count supports this clonotype. A read error may produce the germline difference seen at one junction end. The chain joins TRBV6-1 to TRBJ1-2; D not resolved. The germline V gene encodes CDR1 MNHNS and CDR2 SASEGT. The length of the CDR3 is 11 residues. The CDR3 DNA follows: TGTGCCAGCAGGGTGAACACTGAAGCTATCTTC. It translates to CASRVNTEAIF.

The chain is built from TRBV20-1 and TRBJ2-1; 15 bases line up with TRBD2. The J call is uncertain, as TRBJ2-7 better fits the DNA end. The CDR3 is 14 residues long. CDR1 is DFQATT and CDR2 is SNEGSKA in the germline V gene (reference sequence). CDR3 amino acids: CSASGTSGRSEQYF. For the CDR3, the DNA is TGCAGTGCTTCCGGGACTAGCGGGAGGAGCGAGCAGTACTTC.